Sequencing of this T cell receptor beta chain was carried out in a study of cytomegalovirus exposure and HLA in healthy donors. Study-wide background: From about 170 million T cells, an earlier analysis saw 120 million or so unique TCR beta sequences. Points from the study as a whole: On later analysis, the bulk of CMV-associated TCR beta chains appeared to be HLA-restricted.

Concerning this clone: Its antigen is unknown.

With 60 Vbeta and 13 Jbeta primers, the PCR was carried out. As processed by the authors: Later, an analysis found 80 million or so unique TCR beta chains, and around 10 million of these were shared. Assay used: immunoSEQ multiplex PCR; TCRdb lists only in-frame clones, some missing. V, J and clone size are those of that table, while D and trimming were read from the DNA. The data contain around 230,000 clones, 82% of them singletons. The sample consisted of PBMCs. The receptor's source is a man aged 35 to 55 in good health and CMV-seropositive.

The CDR3 nucleotides are TGTGCCAGCAGTTCCTGGGCGCCGAACACTGAAGCTTTCTTT. Its translation is CASSSWAPNTEAFF. The gene calls are TRBV28 and TRBJ1-1; D gene unclear. The CDR3 has 14 amino acids. CDR1 and CDR2 from the germline V gene are MDHEN and SYDVKM. With 4 bases removed from V and 1 base from J, the gap between germline ends came to 10 bases.